This TCR beta chain was found in a study of beta chain features in type 1 diabetes. Overall study results and limits: Type 1 diabetes patients had moderately but significantly shorter TCRB CDR3s in all four CD4+ subsets.

Every isolated RNA sample was fully reverse transcribed, so sequencing captured expressed TCRB transcripts. TCRdb's table, derived via immunoSEQ multiplex PCR, lists solely in-frame clones and lacks some. The sample has around 250,000 clones, approximately 15% seen once; the top ten hold approximately 0.02%. This clone has more than one count but fewer than ten. Its antigen is currently unknown. This CDR3 is 11 amino acids long. The germline V gene has CDR1 SGHRS and CDR2 YFSETQ. The V gene lost 7 bases and the J gene lost 3 bases, with 7 bases spanning the gap. The clonotype was recovered from a man in his thirties or forties with type 1 diabetes. The sample was naive CD4+ T cells from blood. This chain joins TRBV5-1 and TRBJ2-5, with a weak D call TRBD2 (5 bases). The CDR3: CASQEEETQYF. In DNA form, the CDR3 reads TGCGCCAGCCAGGAGGAAGAGACCCAGTACTTC.